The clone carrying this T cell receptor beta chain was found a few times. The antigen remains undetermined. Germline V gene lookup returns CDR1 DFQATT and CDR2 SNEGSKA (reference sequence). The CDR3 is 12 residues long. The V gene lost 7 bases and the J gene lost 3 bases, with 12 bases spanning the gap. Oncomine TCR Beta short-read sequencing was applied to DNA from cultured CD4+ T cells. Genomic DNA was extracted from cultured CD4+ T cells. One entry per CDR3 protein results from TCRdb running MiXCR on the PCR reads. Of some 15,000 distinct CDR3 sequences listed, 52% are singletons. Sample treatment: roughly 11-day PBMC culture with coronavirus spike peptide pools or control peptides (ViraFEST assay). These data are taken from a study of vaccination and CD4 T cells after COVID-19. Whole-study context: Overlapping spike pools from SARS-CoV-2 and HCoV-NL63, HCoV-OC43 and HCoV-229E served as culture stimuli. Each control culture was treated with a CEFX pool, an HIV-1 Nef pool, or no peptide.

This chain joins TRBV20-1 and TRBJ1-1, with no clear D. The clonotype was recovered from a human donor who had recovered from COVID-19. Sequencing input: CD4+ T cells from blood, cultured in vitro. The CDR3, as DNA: TGCAGTGGTTCGCGGGTCCACACTGAAGCTTTCTTT. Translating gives CSGSRVHTEAFF.